Listed below are T cell receptor beta chains from one sample, sequenced in a study of blood T cell repertoires in COVID-19. Produced via immunoSEQ multiplex PCR; TCRdb's table is partial and in-frame only. There are some 90,000 clones in the sample; roughly 87% occur only once, and approximately 5.2% lies in the top ten. Sequenced sample: peripheral blood. The receptors stem from a woman aged 80 or over with active COVID-19. Both conserved end residues are part of each CDR3. A D gene is named only where the DNA matches it firmly. Size values are once, few and many counts, or a class for expanded clones, and some rows have none.

>.|14|.|TRBJ1-5|TRBV28
CASRATGYVEPQHF
TGTGCCAGCAGGGCGACGGGTTACGTTGAGCCCCAGCATTTT
>TRBD2|16|.|TRBJ2-5|TRBV7-2
CASSSRGVAGRETQYF
TGTGCCAGCAGCTCCCGGGGGGTAGCGGGACGAGAGACCCAGTACTTC
>.|14|.|TRBJ2-5|TRBV5-1
CASSQGTVKETQYF
TGCGCCAGCAGCCAGGGGACGGTAAAAGAGACCCAGTACTTC
>TRBD1|15|.|TRBJ2-7|TRBV27
CASSWRQGATGEQYF
TGTGCCAGCAGTTGGCGACAGGGGGCGACGGGCGAGCAGTACTTC
>TRBD1|16|.|TRBJ2-7|TRBV28
CASSLPGTGGGYEQYF
TGTGCCAGCAGTCTTCCCGGGACAGGGGGCGGCTACGAGCAGTACTTC
>.|14|.|TRBJ1-5|TRBV7-8
CASSPRGGNQPQHF
TGTGCCAGCAGCCCCCGGGGGGGCAATCAGCCCCAGCATTTT
>TRBD1|15|.|TRBJ2-1|TRBV18
CASSAQGAVYNEQFF
TGTGCCAGCTCAGCACAGGGGGCCGTCTACAATGAGCAGTTCTTC
>.|16|.|TRBJ2-2|TRBV5-1
CASSQTPRTDTGELFF
TGCGCCAGCAGCCAGACCCCCAGGACAGACACCGGGGAGCTGTTTTTT
>TRBD2|14|few|TRBJ2-5|TRBV5-4
CASSLTSAKETQYF
TGTGCCAGCAGCTTGACTAGCGCTAAAGAGACCCAGTACTTC
>TRBD2|16|few|TRBJ2-3|TRBV2
CASHPRASGFTDTQYF
TGTGCCAGCCACCCTCGGGCTAGCGGTTTCACAGATACGCAGTATTTT
>.|17|.|TRBJ2-5|TRBV4-2
CASSQGALGRNQETQYF
TGTGCCAGCAGCCAAGGCGCTCTGGGGCGGAACCAAGAGACCCAGTACTTC
>.|14|once|TRBJ2-1|TRBV7-2
CASSARLDYNEQFF
TGTGCCAGCAGCGCCCGACTAGACTACAATGAGCAGTTCTTC
>TRBD2|15|.|TRBJ2-5|TRBV28
CASSLWPAGQETQYF
TGTGCCAGCAGTTTATGGCCAGCGGGACAAGAGACCCAGTACTTC
>TRBD2|15|.|TRBJ2-3|TRBV13
CASSSTREVADTQYF
TGTGCCAGCAGCTCCACGCGGGAGGTGGCAGATACGCAGTATTTT
>.|14|.|TRBJ1-6|TRBV5-5
CASTRAATPSPLHF
TGTGCCAGCACCAGGGCGGCAACCCCTTCACCCCTCCACTTT
>.|17|.|TRBJ1-2|TRBV18
CASSPVGPPQANYGYTF
TGTGCCAGCTCACCCGTGGGGCCCCCTCAGGCGAACTATGGCTACACCTTC
>TRBD2|15|.|TRBJ2-1|TRBV7-3
CASSSRLAGANEQFF
TGTGCCAGCAGCTCCAGACTAGCGGGAGCGAATGAGCAGTTCTTC
>.|14|.|TRBJ2-1|TRBV29-1
CSVERLGEANEQFF
TGCAGCGTTGAAAGGTTAGGGGAGGCCAATGAGCAGTTCTTC
>TRBD1|13|.|TRBJ2-2|TRBV2
CASRGQGAGELFF
TGTGCCAGCAGAGGACAGGGCGCCGGGGAGCTGTTTTTT
>TRBD2|16|few|TRBJ2-2|TRBV11-2
CASSRRLAGGTGELFF
TGTGCCAGCAGCCGGAGACTAGCGGGGGGCACCGGGGAGCTGTTTTTT